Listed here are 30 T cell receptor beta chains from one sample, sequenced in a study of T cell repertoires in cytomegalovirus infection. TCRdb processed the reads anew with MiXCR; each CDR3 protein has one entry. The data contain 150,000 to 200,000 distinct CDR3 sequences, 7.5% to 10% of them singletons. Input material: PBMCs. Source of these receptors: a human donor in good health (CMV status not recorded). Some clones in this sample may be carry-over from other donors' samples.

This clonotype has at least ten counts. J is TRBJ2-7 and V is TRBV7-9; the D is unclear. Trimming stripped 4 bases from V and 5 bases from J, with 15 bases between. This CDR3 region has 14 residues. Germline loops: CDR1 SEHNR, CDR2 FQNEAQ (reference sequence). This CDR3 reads CASSSSTRFHEQYF. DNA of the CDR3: TGTGCCAGCAGCTCTTCGACCCGTTTCCACGAGCAGTACTTC.

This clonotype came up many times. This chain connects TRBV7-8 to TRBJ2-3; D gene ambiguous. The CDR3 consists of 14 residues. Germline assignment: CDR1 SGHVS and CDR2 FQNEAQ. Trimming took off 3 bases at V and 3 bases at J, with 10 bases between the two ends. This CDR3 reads CASSFYTGTDTQYF. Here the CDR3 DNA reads TGTGCCAGCAGCTTCTACACTGGGACAGATACGCAGTATTTT.

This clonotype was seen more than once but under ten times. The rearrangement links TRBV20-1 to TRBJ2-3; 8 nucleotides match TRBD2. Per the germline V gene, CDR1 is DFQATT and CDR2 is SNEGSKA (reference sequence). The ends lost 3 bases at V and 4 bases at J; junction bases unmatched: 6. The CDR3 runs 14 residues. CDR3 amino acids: CSASFREGPDTQYF. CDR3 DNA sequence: TGCAGTGCTAGTTTTCGGGAGGGCCCAGATACGCAGTATTTT.

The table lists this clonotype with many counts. CDR3 DNA: TGTGCCAGCAGCCAGAGCCACGAGCAGTACTTC. This sequence encodes CASSQSHEQYF. This chain joins TRBV7-2 and TRBJ2-7, with D unclear. Germline-derived CDR1 and CDR2 are SGHTA and FQGNSA. This CDR3 has 11 amino acids. V shed 5 bases and J shed 5 bases, with 7 bases lying between them.

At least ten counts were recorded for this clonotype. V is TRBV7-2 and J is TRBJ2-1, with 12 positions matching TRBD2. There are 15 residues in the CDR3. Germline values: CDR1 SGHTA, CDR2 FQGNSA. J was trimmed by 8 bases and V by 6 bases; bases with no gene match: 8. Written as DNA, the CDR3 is TGTGCCAGCAGTTCTACTAGCGGGGGGTGGCATGAGCAGTTCTTC. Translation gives CASSSTSGGWHEQFF.

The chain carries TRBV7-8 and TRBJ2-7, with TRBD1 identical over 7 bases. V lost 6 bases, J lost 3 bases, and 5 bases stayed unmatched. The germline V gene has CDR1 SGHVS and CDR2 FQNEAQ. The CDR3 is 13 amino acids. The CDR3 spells CASSTGDLYEQYF. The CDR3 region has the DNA TGTGCCAGCAGTACAGGGGATCTCTACGAGCAGTACTTC.

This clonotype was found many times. CDR3 amino acids: CASSLIGLAGGAIETQYF. The CDR3 DNA reads TGTGCCAGCAGCTTAATTGGCCTAGCGGGGGGTGCCATAGAGACCCAGTACTTC. This chain links TRBV7-3 with TRBJ2-5, with TRBD2 matching over 11 bases. After removal of 1 base from V and 4 bases from J, the junction contained 11 bases not matched to a gene. The length of the CDR3 is 18 residues. The germline V gene has CDR1 SGHTA and CDR2 FQGTGA.

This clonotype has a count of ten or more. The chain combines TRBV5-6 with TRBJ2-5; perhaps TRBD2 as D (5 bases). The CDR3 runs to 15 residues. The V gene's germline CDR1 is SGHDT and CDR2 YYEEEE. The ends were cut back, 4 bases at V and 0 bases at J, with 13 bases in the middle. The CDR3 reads CASSLDFVNQETQYF. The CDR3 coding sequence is TGTGCCAGCAGCCTGGACTTTGTAAACCAAGAGACCCAGTACTTC.

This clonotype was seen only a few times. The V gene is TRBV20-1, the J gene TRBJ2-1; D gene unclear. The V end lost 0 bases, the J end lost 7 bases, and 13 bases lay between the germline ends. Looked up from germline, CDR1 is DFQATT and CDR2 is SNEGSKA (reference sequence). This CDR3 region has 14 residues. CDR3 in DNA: TGCAGTGCTAGAGACTGGACCTTAAGGAATGAGCAGTTCTTC. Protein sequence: CSARDWTLRNEQFF.

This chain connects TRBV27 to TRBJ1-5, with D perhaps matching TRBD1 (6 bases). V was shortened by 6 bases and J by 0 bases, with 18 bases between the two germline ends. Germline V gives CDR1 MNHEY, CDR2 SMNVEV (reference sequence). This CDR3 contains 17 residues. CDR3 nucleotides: TGTGCCAGCAGACCCTATGGGGGCCCGTATAGCAATCAGCCCCAGCATTTT. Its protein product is CASRPYGGPYSNQPQHF.

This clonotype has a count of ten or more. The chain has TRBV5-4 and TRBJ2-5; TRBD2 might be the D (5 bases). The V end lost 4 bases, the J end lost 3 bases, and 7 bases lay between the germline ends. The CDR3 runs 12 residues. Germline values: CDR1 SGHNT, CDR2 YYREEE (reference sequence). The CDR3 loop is CASSAGKETQYF. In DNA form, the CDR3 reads TGTGCCAGCAGCGCCGGGAAAGAGACCCAGTACTTC.

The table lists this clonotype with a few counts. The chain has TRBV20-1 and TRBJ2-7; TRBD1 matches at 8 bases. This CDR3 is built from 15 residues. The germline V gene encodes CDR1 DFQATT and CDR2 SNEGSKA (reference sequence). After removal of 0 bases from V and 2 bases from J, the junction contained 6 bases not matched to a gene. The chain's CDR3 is CSARDRDRSPYEQYF. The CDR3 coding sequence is TGCAGTGCTAGAGACCGGGACAGGAGCCCCTACGAGCAGTACTTC.

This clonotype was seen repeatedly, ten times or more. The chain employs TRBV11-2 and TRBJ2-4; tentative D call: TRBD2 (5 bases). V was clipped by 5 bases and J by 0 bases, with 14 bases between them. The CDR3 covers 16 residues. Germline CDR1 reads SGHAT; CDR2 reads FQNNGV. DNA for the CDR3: TGTGCCAGCAGCCTTAGCGAGAGGGCAGCCAAAAACATTCAGTACTTC. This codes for CASSLSERAAKNIQYF.

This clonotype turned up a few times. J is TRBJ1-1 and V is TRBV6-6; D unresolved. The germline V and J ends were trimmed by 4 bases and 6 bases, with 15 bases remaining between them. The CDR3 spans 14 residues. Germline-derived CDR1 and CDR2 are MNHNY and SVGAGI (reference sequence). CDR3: CASSSSDHPPEAFF. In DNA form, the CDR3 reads TGTGCCAGCAGTTCCTCCGACCACCCCCCTGAAGCTTTCTTT.

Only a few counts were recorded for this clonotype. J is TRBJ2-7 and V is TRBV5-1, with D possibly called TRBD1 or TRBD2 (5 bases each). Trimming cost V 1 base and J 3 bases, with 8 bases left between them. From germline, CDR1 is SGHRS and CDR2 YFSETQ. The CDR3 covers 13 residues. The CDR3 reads CASSLRDHYEQYF. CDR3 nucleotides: TGCGCCAGCAGCTTGAGGGACCACTACGAGCAGTACTTC.

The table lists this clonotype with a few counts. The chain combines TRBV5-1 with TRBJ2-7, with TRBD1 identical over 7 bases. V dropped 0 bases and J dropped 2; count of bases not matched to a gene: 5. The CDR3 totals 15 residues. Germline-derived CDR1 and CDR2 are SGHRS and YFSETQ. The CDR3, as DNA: TGCGCCAGCAGCTTGGGGAGGACAGGCGCCTACGAGCAGTACTTC. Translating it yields CASSLGRTGAYEQYF.

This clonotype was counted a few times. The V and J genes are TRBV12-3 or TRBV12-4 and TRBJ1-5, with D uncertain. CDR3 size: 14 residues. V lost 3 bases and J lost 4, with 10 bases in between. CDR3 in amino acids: CASSFVVGNQPQHF. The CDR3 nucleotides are TGTGCCAGCAGTTTTGTTGTTGGGAATCAGCCCCAGCATTTT.

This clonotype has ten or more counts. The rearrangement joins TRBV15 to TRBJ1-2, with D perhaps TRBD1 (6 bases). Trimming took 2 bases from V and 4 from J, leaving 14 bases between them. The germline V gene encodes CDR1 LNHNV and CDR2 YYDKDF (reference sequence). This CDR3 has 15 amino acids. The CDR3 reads CATSRPTGRSYGYTF. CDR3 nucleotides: TGTGCCACCAGCAGACCTACAGGGCGGTCCTATGGCTACACCTTC.

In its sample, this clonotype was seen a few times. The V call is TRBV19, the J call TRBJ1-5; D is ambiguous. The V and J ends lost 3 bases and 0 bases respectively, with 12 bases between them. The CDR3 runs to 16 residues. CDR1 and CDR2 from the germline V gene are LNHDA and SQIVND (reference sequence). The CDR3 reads CASSITAPYSNQPQHF. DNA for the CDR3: TGTGCCAGTAGTATTACCGCGCCCTATAGCAATCAGCCCCAGCATTTT.

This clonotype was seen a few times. CDR3 sequence (DNA): TGCAGTGCTAGGGGAGGTACAGATACGCAGTATTTT. Translation: CSARGGTDTQYF. This chain joins TRBV20-1 and TRBJ2-3; maybe TRBD2 (6 bases). This CDR3 is 12 amino acids long. CDR1 and CDR2 from the germline V gene are DFQATT and SNEGSKA (reference sequence). V lost 3 bases, J lost 3 bases, and 7 bases lay in between.

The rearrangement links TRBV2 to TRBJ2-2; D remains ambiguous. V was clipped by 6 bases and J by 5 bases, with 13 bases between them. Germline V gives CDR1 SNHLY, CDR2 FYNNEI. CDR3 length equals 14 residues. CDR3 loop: CASSGQVNTGELFF. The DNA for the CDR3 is TGTGCCAGCAGCGGGCAGGTTAATACCGGGGAGCTGTTTTTT. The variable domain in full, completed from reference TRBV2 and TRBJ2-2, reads EPEVTQTPSHQVTQMGQEVILRCVPISNHLYFYWYRQILGQKVEFLVSFYNNEISEKSEIFDDQFSVERPDGSNFTLKIRSTKLEDSAMYFCASSGQVNTGELFFGEGSRLTVL.

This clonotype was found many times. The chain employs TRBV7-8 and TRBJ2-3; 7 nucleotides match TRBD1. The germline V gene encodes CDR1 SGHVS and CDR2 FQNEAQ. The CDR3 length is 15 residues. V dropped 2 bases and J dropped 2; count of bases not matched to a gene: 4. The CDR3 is CASSLQGGHTDTQYF. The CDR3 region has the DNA TGTGCCAGCAGCTTACAAGGGGGCCACACAGATACGCAGTATTTT.

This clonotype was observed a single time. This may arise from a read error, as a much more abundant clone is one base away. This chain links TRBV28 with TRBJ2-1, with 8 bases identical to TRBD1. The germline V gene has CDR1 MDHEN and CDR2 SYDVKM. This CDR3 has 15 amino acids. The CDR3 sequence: CASSSTGEIYNKQFF. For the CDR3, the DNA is TGTGCCAGCAGTTCGACAGGGGAGATTTACAATAAGCAGTTCTTC. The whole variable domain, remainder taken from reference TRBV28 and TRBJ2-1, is DVKVTQSSRYLVKRTGEKVFLECVQDMDHENMFWYRQDPGLGLRLIYFSYDVKMKEKGDIPEGYSVSREKKERFSLILESASTNQTSMYLCASSSTGEIYNKQFFGPGTRLTVL.

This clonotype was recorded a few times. CDR3 nucleotide sequence: TGTGCCAGCTCACCACCGTCAGGGGGAACTAATGAAAAACTGTTTTTT. Translated: CASSPPSGGTNEKLFF. V usage is TRBV18 and J usage is TRBJ1-4; 7 bases align to TRBD1. This CDR3 is 16 amino acids long. The J segment lost 1 base and the V segment lost 0 bases, leaving 2 bases of the junction unmatched. CDR1 is KGHSH, CDR2 LQKENI, per germline. The full variable domain, with the rest looked up from reference TRBV18 and TRBJ1-4, is NAGVMQNPRHLVRRRGQEARLRCSPMKGHSHVYWYRQLPEEGLKFMVYLQKENIIDESGMPKERFSAEFPKEGPSILRIQQVVRGDSAAYFCASSPPSGGTNEKLFFGSGTQLSVL.

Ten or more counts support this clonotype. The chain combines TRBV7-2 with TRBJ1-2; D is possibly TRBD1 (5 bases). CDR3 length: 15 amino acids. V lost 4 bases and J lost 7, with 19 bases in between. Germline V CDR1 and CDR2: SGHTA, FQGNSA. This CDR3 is CASSSQGLGLGGYTF. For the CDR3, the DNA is TGTGCCAGCAGCTCCCAGGGTCTTGGGTTAGGTGGCTACACCTTC.

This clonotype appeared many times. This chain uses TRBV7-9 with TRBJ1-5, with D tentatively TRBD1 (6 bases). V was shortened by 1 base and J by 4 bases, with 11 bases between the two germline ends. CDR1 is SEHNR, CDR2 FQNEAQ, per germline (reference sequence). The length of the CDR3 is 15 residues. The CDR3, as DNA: TGTGCCAGCAGCTTAGAAAACCAGGGGAATCAGCCCCAGCATTTT. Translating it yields CASSLENQGNQPQHF. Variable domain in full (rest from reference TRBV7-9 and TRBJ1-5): DTGVSQNPRHKITKRGQNVTFRCDPISEHNRLYWYRQTLGQGPEFLTYFQNEAQLEKSRLLSDRFSAERPKGSFSTLEIQRTEQGDSAMYLCASSLENQGNQPQHFGDGTRLSIL.

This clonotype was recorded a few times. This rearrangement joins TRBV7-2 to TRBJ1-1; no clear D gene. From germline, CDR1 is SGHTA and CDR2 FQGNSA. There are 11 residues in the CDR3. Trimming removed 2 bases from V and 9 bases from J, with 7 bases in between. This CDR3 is CASSLRSKAFF. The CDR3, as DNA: TGTGCCAGCAGCTTAAGAAGTAAAGCTTTCTTT.

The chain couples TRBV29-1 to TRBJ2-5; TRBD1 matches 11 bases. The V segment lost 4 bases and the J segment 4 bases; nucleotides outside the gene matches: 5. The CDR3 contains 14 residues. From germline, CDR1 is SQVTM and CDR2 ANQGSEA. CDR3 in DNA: TGCAGCGTTGCCGGACAGGGGGCTTTAGAGACCCAGTACTTC. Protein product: CSVAGQGALETQYF.

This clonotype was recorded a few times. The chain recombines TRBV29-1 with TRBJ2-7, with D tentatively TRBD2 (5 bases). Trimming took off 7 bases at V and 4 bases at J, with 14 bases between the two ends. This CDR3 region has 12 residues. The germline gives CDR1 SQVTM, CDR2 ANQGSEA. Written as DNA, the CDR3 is TGCAGCGGGGGAGACTTGATTTACGAGCAGTACTTC. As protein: CSGGDLIYEQYF.

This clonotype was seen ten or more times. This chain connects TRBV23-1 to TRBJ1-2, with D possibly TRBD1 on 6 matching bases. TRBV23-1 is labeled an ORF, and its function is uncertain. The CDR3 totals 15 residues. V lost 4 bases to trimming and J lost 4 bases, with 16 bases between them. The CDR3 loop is CASSRLQGTVYGYTF. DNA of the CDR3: TGCGCCAGCAGTCGCCTACAGGGAACGGTCTATGGCTACACCTTC.